The 32 T cell receptor beta chains listed next were all sequenced from one sample in a study of blood T cell repertoires in COVID-19. Method: immunoSEQ multiplex PCR; TCRdb's copy keeps in-frame clones and lacks some. The sample yields roughly 250,000 clones, 88% seen once. The sequenced material came from peripheral blood. The receptors derive from a man aged 55-75 years who had recovered from COVID-19.

The chain uses TRBV7-3 and TRBJ2-2; the D gene is possibly TRBD2 (5 bases). Germline CDR1 SGHTA, CDR2 FQGTGA. Trimming stripped 5 bases from V and 1 base from J, with 5 bases between. The CDR3 totals 13 residues. The CDR3 sequence: CASSAGNTGELFF. CDR3 DNA sequence: TGTGCCAGCAGCGCGGGGAACACCGGGGAGCTGTTTTTT.

This chain connects TRBV9 to TRBJ2-3; TRBD1 matches at 9 bases. Germline V gene sequence: CDR1 SGDLS, CDR2 YYNGEE. V gave up 3 bases and J gave up 2 bases; unmatched junction bases: 7. There are 16 residues in the CDR3. The CDR3 here is CASSGTGEFPTDTQYF. DNA of the CDR3: TGTGCCAGCAGCGGGACAGGGGAGTTTCCCACAGATACGCAGTATTTT.

The CDR3 sequence: CASSFEGGQETQYF. The CDR3 coding sequence is TGTGCCAGCAGTTTCGAGGGAGGGCAAGAGACCCAGTACTTC. The rearrangement joins TRBV28 to TRBJ2-5; 7 bases map to TRBD2. Germline CDR1 is MDHEN and CDR2 is SYDVKM. Trimming at V came to 3 bases and at J to 2 bases, leaving 3 bases not matched to a gene. The CDR3 covers 14 residues.

The sample holds one count of this clone. The V and J genes are TRBV5-1 and TRBJ2-4; 7 nucleotides match TRBD1. V lost 4 bases and J lost 0; bases outside the gene matches: 13. This CDR3 is built from 18 residues. Germline CDR1 SGHRS, CDR2 YFSETQ. In DNA form, the CDR3 reads TGCGCCAGCAGCCAGGGACAGCACAGAGTCCTAGCCAAAAACATTCAGTACTTC. It encodes CASSQGQHRVLAKNIQYF.

This chain links TRBV6-6 with TRBJ2-6; a possible D gene is TRBD1 (6 bases). Trimming removed 6 bases from V and 0 bases from J, with 24 bases in between. From germline, CDR1 is MNHNY and CDR2 SVGAGI (reference sequence). The CDR3 runs to 20 residues. This CDR3 reads CASSRLQAGAPFSGANVLTF. In nucleotides, the CDR3 is TGTGCCAGCAGCCGATTACAGGCAGGGGCGCCCTTCTCTGGGGCCAACGTCCTGACTTTC.

The chain employs TRBV4-2 and TRBJ2-5, with TRBD2 identical over 9 bases. Unmatched junction bases numbered 7, after V lost 0 bases and J lost 2 bases. The length of the CDR3 is 17 residues. Germline V lookup: CDR1 LGHNA, CDR2 YNFKEQ. The CDR3 spells CASSQDWRRGGQETQYF. CDR3 DNA: TGTGCCAGCAGCCAAGATTGGAGGCGGGGGGGTCAAGAGACCCAGTACTTC.

The V and J genes are TRBV5-4 and TRBJ1-1; D call uncertain. CDR3 size: 12 residues. Germline-derived CDR1 and CDR2 are SGHNT and YYREEE (reference sequence). Deletions cut 4 bases from V and 3 bases from J, with 7 bases between. The DNA for the CDR3 is TGTGCCAGCAGCGTAGATTACACTGAAGCTTTCTTT. Encoded protein: CASSVDYTEAFF.

The J gene is TRBJ2-3, the V gene TRBV3-1 (or the pseudogene TRBV3-2); TRBD1 matches at 11 bases. The CDR3 covers 17 residues. Germline V gene data show CDR1 as LGHDT and CDR2 as YNNKEL (reference sequence). The V gene end was trimmed by 1 base and the J gene end by 2 bases; junction bases not matched to a gene: 5. CDR3 protein: CASSQVGQGVLTDTQYF. The DNA of the CDR3 is TGTGCCAGCAGCCAAGTGGGACAGGGGGTCCTCACAGATACGCAGTATTTT.

The J gene is TRBJ2-1, the V gene TRBV6-6; 8 nucleotides line up with TRBD1. The germline CDR1 and CDR2 sequences are MNHNY and SVGAGI (reference sequence). The CDR3 runs to 14 residues. The V segment lost 1 base and the J segment 5 bases; nucleotides outside the gene matches: 1. In DNA, the CDR3 is TGTGCCAGCAGTTACTTGGGACAGGACAATGAGCAGTTCTTC. Its protein product is CASSYLGQDNEQFF.

This chain links TRBV4-1 with TRBJ1-5; the D gene is possibly TRBD1 (6 bases). Trimming stripped 5 bases from V and 5 bases from J, with 13 bases between. The CDR3 spans 14 residues. The germline V gene encodes CDR1 MGHRA and CDR2 YSYEKL. The CDR3 DNA sequence: TGCGCCAGCAGCAAACAGGGTTCTGATCAGCCCCAGCATTTT. Protein sequence: CASSKQGSDQPQHF.

The rearrangement uses TRBV7-3 and TRBJ2-6, with a weak D call TRBD1 (5 bases). This CDR3 has 17 amino acids. From germline, CDR1 is SGHTA and CDR2 FQGTGA. Trimming left V 2 bases short and J 0 bases short, with 11 bases between. CDR3 in DNA: TGTGCCAGCAGCTTAGGGGCCCCTAGCTCTGGGGCCAACGTCCTGACTTTC. Encoded protein: CASSLGAPSSGANVLTF.

The chain uses TRBV7-6 and TRBJ2-1; TRBD1 aligns across 7 bases. This CDR3 contains 15 residues. Trimming took 5 bases from V and 5 from J; bases not matched to a gene: 9. Looked up from germline, CDR1 is SGHVS and CDR2 is FNYEAQ. The chain's CDR3 is CASSRTGGANNEQFF. Here the CDR3 DNA reads TGTGCCAGCAGCCGGACAGGAGGAGCTAACAATGAGCAGTTCTTC.

The chain combines TRBV9 with TRBJ2-3; possible D gene TRBD1, 6 bases. V was cut by 4 bases and J by 14 bases, with 17 bases left in between. Germline assignment: CDR1 SGDLS and CDR2 YYNGEE. The CDR3 sequence is 12 residues long. The CDR3 DNA follows: TGTGCCAGCAGCTCACAAGGGGGTATTGTGTATTTT. Translating gives CASSSQGGIVYF.

The rearrangement joins TRBV18 to TRBJ1-5; a possible D gene is TRBD1 (5 bases). Germline CDR1 KGHSH, CDR2 LQKENI. V lost 3 bases, J lost 2 bases, and 14 bases lay in between. The CDR3 has 16 amino acids. The CDR3 protein is CASSPSGRVGNQPQHF. The CDR3 region has the DNA TGTGCCAGCTCACCTTCCGGCAGGGTCGGCAATCAGCCCCAGCATTTT.

V is TRBV27 and J is TRBJ2-5; 9 bases fit TRBD2. Germline CDR1 and CDR2: MNHEY and SMNVEV (reference sequence). This CDR3 has 17 residues. V lost 5 bases and J lost 5; bases outside the gene matches: 15. CDR3 DNA: TGTGCCAGCAGTAGGGGCGACTTGCGGGGGGGTAGGGAGACCCAGTACTTC. Protein product: CASSRGDLRGGRETQYF.

The V call is TRBV5-1, the J call TRBJ1-2; D not certain. With 0 bases removed from V and 4 bases from J, the gap between germline ends came to 13 bases. Germline CDR1 reads SGHRS; CDR2 reads YFSETQ. The CDR3 contains 15 residues. The CDR3 sequence: CASSLGAAIAYGYTF. CDR3 coding DNA: TGCGCCAGCAGCTTGGGTGCAGCGATAGCCTATGGCTACACCTTC. The entire variable domain, with the rest obtained from reference TRBV5-1 and TRBJ1-2, is as follows: KAGVTQTPRYLIKTRGQQVTLSCSPISGHRSVSWYQQTPGQGLQFLFEYFSETQRNKGNFPGRFSGRQFSNSRSEMNVSTLELGDSALYLCASSLGAAIAYGYTFGSGTRLTVV.

DNA for the CDR3: TGCGCCAGCAGCGCTGGAGCCGGAAACACCATATATTTT. Translated: CASSAGAGNTIYF. J is TRBJ1-3 and V is TRBV5-1; D not resolved. Trimming removed 4 bases at V and 4 bases at J, with 9 bases between. The CDR3 loop spans 13 amino acids. CDR1 SGHRS and CDR2 YFSETQ come from the germline V gene.

The rearrangement joins TRBV19 to TRBJ1-4; the D gene is possibly TRBD1 (6 bases). The length of the CDR3 is 18 residues. Per germline, CDR1 LNHDA and CDR2 SQIVND (reference sequence). V lost 7 bases and J lost 2, with 23 bases in between. CDR3 protein: CASKPRPGQFHTNEKLFF. CDR3 bases: TGTGCCAGTAAACCGAGGCCTGGACAGTTTCATACTAATGAAAAACTGTTTTTT.

This sequence joins TRBV5-1 and TRBJ2-2, with TRBD2 as a possible D gene (6 bases). V was cut by 4 bases and J by 1 base, with 14 bases left in between. The CDR3 is 16 residues long. Germline CDR1 reads SGHRS; CDR2 reads YFSETQ. The chain's CDR3 is CASSPGGVMNTGELFF. CDR3 in DNA: TGCGCCAGCAGCCCCGGAGGGGTGATGAACACCGGGGAGCTGTTTTTT.

The rearrangement joins TRBV20-1 to TRBJ2-7; D may be TRBD2 (6 bases). CDR1 is DFQATT, CDR2 SNEGSKA, per germline (reference sequence). The length of the CDR3 is 11 residues. Trimming removed 2 bases at V and 7 bases at J, with 9 bases between. This chain's CDR3 is CSARWREEQYF. The CDR3 nucleotides read TGCAGTGCTAGATGGCGGGAAGAGCAGTACTTC.

The chain is built from TRBV19 and TRBJ1-1; D may be TRBD1 (6 bases). Trimming removed 5 bases at V and 0 bases at J, with 13 bases between. Germline V gene data show CDR1 as LNHDA and CDR2 as SQIVND (reference sequence). The length of the CDR3 is 15 residues. The CDR3 nucleotides are TGTGCCAGTAGTCCCCAGACAGGTTTGAACACTGAAGCTTTCTTT. This codes for CASSPQTGLNTEAFF.

The CDR3 DNA sequence: TGTGCCAGCAGCGTAACATCGACAGGGGGTGGAAACACCATATATTTT. Its translation is CASSVTSTGGGNTIYF. The chain joins TRBV9 to TRBJ1-3; 9 nucleotides match TRBD1. The CDR3 length is 16 residues. Per germline, CDR1 SGDLS and CDR2 YYNGEE. The V gene end was trimmed by 1 base and the J gene end by 3 bases; junction bases not matched to a gene: 5.

This rearrangement joins TRBV5-1 to TRBJ2-7; TRBD1 matches at 9 bases. J lost 4 bases, V lost 4 bases, and 9 bases had no gene match. CDR3 length: 15 amino acids. The V gene's germline CDR1 is SGHRS and CDR2 YFSETQ. CDR3 in amino acids: CASSRAGQGTYEQYF. Written as DNA, the CDR3 is TGCGCCAGCAGCCGGGCGGGACAGGGTACGTACGAGCAGTACTTC.

This clone is a singleton in its sample. The same CDR3 can be traced to other DNA sequences in this sample. The gene calls are TRBV19 and TRBJ1-2; tentative D call: TRBD1 (5 bases). The V end lost 9 bases, the J end lost 0 bases, and 17 bases lay between the germline ends. The germline V gene encodes CDR1 LNHDA and CDR2 SQIVND (reference sequence). CDR3 size: 15 residues. CDR3 protein: CASIRQSTANYGYTF. Here the CDR3 DNA reads TGTGCCAGCATTAGACAGAGTACCGCTAACTATGGCTACACCTTC.

This chain connects TRBV19 to TRBJ1-3, with 7 bases aligning to TRBD1. The trim removed 6 bases at V and 2 bases at J, leaving 7 bases unmatched. The CDR3 contains 15 residues. Per the germline V gene, CDR1 is LNHDA and CDR2 is SQIVND (reference sequence). The CDR3 DNA reads TGTGCCAGTAGCCCTTTCACAGGGGCTGGAAACACCATATATTTT. It specifies CASSPFTGAGNTIYF. Combining the CDR3 with reference TRBV19 and TRBJ1-3 gives the whole variable domain DGGITQSPKYLFRKEGQNVTLSCEQNLNHDAMYWYRQDPGQGLRLIYYSQIVNDFQKGDIAEGYSVSREKKESFPLTVTSAQKNPTAFYLCASSPFTGAGNTIYFGEGSWLTVV.

CDR3 bases: TGTGCCAGCAGCTTAGCAGCAAAGGAGGGCTACACCTTC. This translates into CASSLAAKEGYTF. The genes are TRBV7-9 and TRBJ1-2, with unresolved D. Germline V lookup: CDR1 SEHNR, CDR2 FQNEAQ (reference sequence). This CDR3 has 13 amino acids. Trimming cost V 0 bases and J 8 bases, with 10 bases left between them.

J is TRBJ1-1 and V is TRBV18; TRBD1 might be the D (6 bases). Germline V gives CDR1 KGHSH, CDR2 LQKENI. This CDR3 has 16 residues. Trimming pared 4 bases from V and 2 bases from J, leaving 17 bases between. The DNA for the CDR3 is TGTGCCAGCTCACACGACAGCCCGGGGACAAACACTGAAGCTTTCTTT. Translation: CASSHDSPGTNTEAFF.

This sequence joins TRBV5-4 and TRBJ2-2, with 9 bases matching TRBD1. V gave up 2 bases and J gave up 2 bases; unmatched junction bases: 4. The CDR3 has 16 residues. In germline, CDR1 is SGHNT, CDR2 YYREEE (reference sequence). CDR3 residues: CASSFRDRDNTGELFF. Written as DNA, the CDR3 is TGTGCCAGCAGCTTCCGGGACAGGGATAACACCGGGGAGCTGTTTTTT.

This clone was recorded a few times. This chain joins TRBV6-5 and TRBJ2-5; 11 nucleotides line up with TRBD2. The CDR3 runs to 15 residues. V trimming: 5 bases; J trimming: 5 bases; junction bases outside the gene matches: 7. Germline loops: CDR1 MNHEY, CDR2 SVGAGI. The CDR3 coding sequence is TGTGCCAGCAGTACCATAGCGGGGGGGTTCGAGACCCAGTACTTC. Its translation is CASSTIAGGFETQYF.

The rearrangement links TRBV21-1 to TRBJ2-7; no check of the table's D call, TRBD2, against the DNA was made. TRBV21-1 is assigned pseudogene status. The CDR3 runs 16 residues. Here the CDR3 reads CASSKERAEAYYEQYF. As DNA, the CDR3 is TGTGCCAGCAGCAAAGAGAGGGCAGAGGCCTACTACGAGCAGTACTTC.

The V gene is TRBV29-1, the J gene TRBJ2-7, with TRBD2 matching 13 bases. CDR3 length: 15 residues. The J segment lost 1 base and the V segment lost 8 bases, leaving 8 bases of the junction unmatched. CDR1 is SQVTM, CDR2 ANQGSEA, per germline. CDR3 bases: TGCAGCATCCTGACTAGCGGGGGGATGTCCTACGAGCAGTACTTC. Translating it yields CSILTSGGMSYEQYF.

The chain links TRBV6-2 or TRBV6-3 to TRBJ2-7; 8 nucleotides agree with TRBD2. V gave up 0 bases and J gave up 6 bases; unmatched junction bases: 10. CDR1 and CDR2 from the germline V gene are MNHEY and SVGEGT. This CDR3 spans 16 amino acids. Here the CDR3 reads CASSYSSGGPTGEQYF. CDR3 sequence (DNA): TGTGCCAGCAGTTACTCGAGCGGGGGCCCGACTGGCGAGCAGTACTTC.